What follows are 3 T cell receptor beta chains derived from one specimen sequenced in a study of blood T cell repertoires in COVID-19. Assay: immunoSEQ multiplex PCR; the TCRdb copy retains only in-frame clones and omits some. The sample has tens of thousands of clones; approximately 88% are singletons. Source material: peripheral blood. Receptors originate from a human donor in a cohort sampled during active COVID-19.

The chain combines TRBV6-5 with TRBJ2-7, with 8 nucleotides matching TRBD1. CDR1 and CDR2 from the germline V gene are MNHEY and SVGAGI. Trimming removed 0 bases from V and 3 bases from J; junction bases left unmatched: 4. This CDR3 is 15 amino acids long. CDR3 nucleotides: TGTGCCAGCAGTTACTCGACAGGGGAGATCTACGAGCAGTACTTC. This gives the protein CASSYSTGEIYEQYF.

V is TRBV18 and J is TRBJ2-3, with 13 bases fitting TRBD2. Germline lookup yields CDR1 KGHSH and CDR2 LQKENI. V lost 7 bases to trimming and J lost 0 bases; unmatched junction nucleotides: 7. There are 17 residues in the CDR3. The DNA for the CDR3 is TGTGCCAGCTGCCGGACTAGCGGGAGCCCTAGCACAGATACGCAGTATTTT. Its protein product is CASCRTSGSPSTDTQYF.

The chain couples TRBV5-4 to TRBJ2-1; TRBD2 aligns across 7 bases. Trimming at V came to 2 bases and at J to 7 bases, leaving 9 bases not matched to a gene. Germline CDR1 reads SGHNT; CDR2 reads YYREEE (reference sequence). This CDR3 has 15 amino acids. For the CDR3, the DNA is TGTGCCAGCAGCTTTGAGGGAGGGGCCCCAAATGAGCAGTTCTTC. This gives the protein CASSFEGGAPNEQFF.